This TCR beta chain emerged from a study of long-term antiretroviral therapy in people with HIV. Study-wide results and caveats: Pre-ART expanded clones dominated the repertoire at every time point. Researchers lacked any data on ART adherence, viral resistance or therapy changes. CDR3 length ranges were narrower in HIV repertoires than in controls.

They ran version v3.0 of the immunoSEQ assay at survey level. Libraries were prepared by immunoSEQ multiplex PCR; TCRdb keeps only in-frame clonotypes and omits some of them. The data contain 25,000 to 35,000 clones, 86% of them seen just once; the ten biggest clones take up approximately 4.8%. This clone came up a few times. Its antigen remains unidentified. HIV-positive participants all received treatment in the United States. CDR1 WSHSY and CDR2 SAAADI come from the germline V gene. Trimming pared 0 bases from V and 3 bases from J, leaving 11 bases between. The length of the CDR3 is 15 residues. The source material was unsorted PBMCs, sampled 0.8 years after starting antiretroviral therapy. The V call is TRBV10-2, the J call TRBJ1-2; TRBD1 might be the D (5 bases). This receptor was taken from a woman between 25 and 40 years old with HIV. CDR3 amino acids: CASSESSRAYYGYTF. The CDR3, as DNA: TGCGCCAGCAGTGAGTCGAGCAGGGCCTACTATGGCTACACCTTC.